This TCR beta chain was observed in a study of cytomegalovirus exposure and HLA in healthy donors. Those who donated were healthy bone marrow donors. The CDR3 runs 16 residues. V lost 4 bases, J lost 1 base, and 5 bases stayed unmatched. Germline V gene data show CDR1 as SGDLS and CDR2 as YYNGEE. Vbeta (60) and Jbeta (13) primers were used in the PCR. The protocol was immunoSEQ multiplex PCR, while the TCRdb copy is restricted to in-frame clones and leaves out a portion. The table records around 200,000 clones, over 60% of them present only once. The sample comprised PBMCs. The source of this sequence is a middle-aged man in good health and CMV-seronegative. V gene TRBV9 combines with J gene TRBJ2-3; 11 bases are a match to TRBD2. Written as DNA, the CDR3 is TGTGCCAGCAGCCCGCTAGCGGGGGGCGGCACAGATACGCAGTATTTT. Its translation is CASSPLAGGGTDTQYF.